This is a list of T cell receptor beta chains from one sample in a study of cytomegalovirus exposure and HLA in healthy donors. The protocol was immunoSEQ multiplex PCR, while the TCRdb copy is restricted to in-frame clones and leaves out a portion. The table has some 90,000 clones, roughly 77% seen once. The sample consisted of PBMCs. The source is a man aged 40-49 years in good health and CMV-seronegative. Both conserved end residues are part of each CDR3. The D gene is left open where the match is weak. The size field is filled for only some rows; it gives once, few, many or a size class.

j_gene: TRBJ2-7
abundance: NA
d_gene: TRBD1
v_gene: TRBV7-2
CDR3nt: TGTGCCAGCAGCATACCGACAGGGAGCTACGAGCAGTACTTC
CDR3aa: CASSIPTGSYEQYF

j_gene: TRBJ2-2
abundance: NA
d_gene: NA
v_gene: TRBV2
CDR3nt: TGTGCCAGCATGGCCGGGACATACACCGGGGAGCTGTTTTTT
CDR3aa: CASMAGTYTGELFF

j_gene: TRBJ2-2
abundance: NA
d_gene: NA
v_gene: TRBV19
CDR3nt: TGTGCCAGCGGGTTACGAAGTACCGGGGAGCTGTTTTTT
CDR3aa: CASGLRSTGELFF

j_gene: TRBJ2-3
abundance: NA
d_gene: NA
v_gene: TRBV19
CDR3nt: TGTGCCAGTAGCAAGCTAGGTACAGATACGCAGTATTTT
CDR3aa: CASSKLGTDTQYF

j_gene: TRBJ1-1
abundance: NA
d_gene: NA
v_gene: TRBV5-8
CDR3nt: TGTGCCAGCAGCTTGGGAGGCAGGGACACTGAAGCTTTCTTT
CDR3aa: CASSLGGRDTEAFF

j_gene: TRBJ2-1
abundance: once
d_gene: TRBD2
v_gene: TRBV9
CDR3nt: TGTGCCAGCAGCCCGGGAGGGGGGCTAGCGGGGATCAATGAGCAGTTCTTC
CDR3aa: CASSPGGGLAGINEQFF

j_gene: TRBJ2-1
abundance: NA
d_gene: NA
v_gene: TRBV6-5
CDR3nt: TGTGCCAGCAGTTCCCGTCCGGAGACGTACAATGAGCAGTTCTTC
CDR3aa: CASSSRPETYNEQFF

j_gene: TRBJ1-2
abundance: NA
d_gene: TRBD1
v_gene: TRBV7-9
CDR3nt: TGTGCCAGCAGCTTGTTCAGGGACAGGGGATCTGGCTACACCTTC
CDR3aa: CASSLFRDRGSGYTF

j_gene: TRBJ2-3
abundance: NA
d_gene: TRBD1
v_gene: TRBV7-2
CDR3nt: TGTGCCAGCAGCTCTGGGGGACAGGGGTCGTATTTT
CDR3aa: CASSSGGQGSYF

j_gene: TRBJ2-7
abundance: NA
d_gene: NA
v_gene: TRBV4-1
CDR3nt: TGCGCCAGCAGCCAAGGTCCGGGTTTCTCTAACGAGTACTTC
CDR3aa: CASSQGPGFSNEYF

j_gene: TRBJ1-5
abundance: NA
d_gene: NA
v_gene: TRBV30
CDR3nt: TGTGCCTGGAGTGTAGGCCCAGGGGAGAAGCCCCAGCATTTT
CDR3aa: CAWSVGPGEKPQHF